One sample yielded the 17 T cell receptor beta chains listed below, sequenced in a study of response to subunit inactivated influenza vaccine. TCRdb passed the RT-PCR reads through MiXCR, listing each CDR3 protein once. The repertoire consists of 280,000 or so distinct CDR3 sequences, with about a fifth occurring once and the leading ten covering around 9.6%. Sequenced material: PBMCs from blood, taken approximately 22 months after vaccination. The source of these receptors is a man aged 50-75 years who received an inactivated influenza vaccine.

This clonotype was counted only a few times. The J gene is TRBJ1-6, the V gene TRBV3-1; possible D gene TRBD1, 6 bases. This CDR3 is 15 amino acids long. Deletions cut 1 base from V and 8 bases from J, with 12 bases between. Germline V gives CDR1 LGHDT, CDR2 YNNKEL (reference sequence). The CDR3 region is CASSQAGAGDSPLHF. CDR3 DNA: TGTGCCAGCAGCCAAGCAGGGGCCGGGGATTCACCCCTCCACTTT.

This clonotype was picked up a small number of times. J is TRBJ1-1 and V is TRBV5-1; 8 bases are shared with TRBD1. The CDR3 covers 14 residues. V lost 1 base and J lost 8; bases outside the gene matches: 7. Germline CDR1 is SGHRS and CDR2 is YFSETQ. As DNA, the CDR3 is TGCGCCAGCAGCTTGCAGGGACAGGCCGGAGAAGCTTTCTTT. Translation gives CASSLQGQAGEAFF.

The rearrangement links TRBV4-3 to TRBJ2-7, with D uncertain. With 2 bases removed from V and 2 bases from J, the gap between germline ends came to 13 bases. This CDR3 region has 15 residues. Germline V gene sequence: CDR1 LGHNA, CDR2 YSLEER. The CDR3 sequence is CASSQSAQLPYEQYF. The DNA of the CDR3 is TGCGCCAGCAGCCAAAGTGCGCAGCTCCCCTACGAGCAGTACTTC.

Many counts were recorded for this clonotype. This rearrangement joins TRBV5-1 to TRBJ1-1; tentatively, D is TRBD1 (5 bases). Germline V CDR1 and CDR2: SGHRS, YFSETQ. The CDR3 is 15 amino acids. Between the trimmed V and J ends, which lost 4 bases and 1 base, there was a span of 14 bases. The CDR3 sequence: CASSASRTTNTEAFF. CDR3 nucleotide sequence: TGCGCCAGCAGCGCCAGTCGGACAACGAACACTGAAGCTTTCTTT.

This chain joins TRBV7-2 and TRBJ1-4; 7 nucleotides agree with TRBD1. Per the germline V gene, CDR1 is SGHTA and CDR2 is FQGNSA. The CDR3 length is 13 residues. V lost 7 bases and J lost 7; bases outside the gene matches: 6. The CDR3 nucleotides are TGTGCCAGCAATCCAGGGGGGGGTGAAAAACTGTTTTTT. Amino acid sequence: CASNPGGGEKLFF.

This clonotype was seen only a few times. The chain carries TRBV7-9 and TRBJ1-2, with 7 bases matching TRBD1. The V and J ends lost 6 bases and 5 bases, in that order; junction bases with no gene match: 18. Germline V gene lookup returns CDR1 SEHNR and CDR2 FQNEAQ (reference sequence). This CDR3 spans 17 amino acids. The CDR3 protein is CASSSSVPGQHSYGYTF. In DNA form, the CDR3 reads TGTGCCAGCAGTTCCAGTGTCCCGGGACAGCATTCATATGGCTACACCTTC.

This chain connects TRBV20-1 to TRBJ2-1; 10 bases map to TRBD2. This CDR3 spans 16 amino acids. Germline trimming cut 5 bases from V and 6 bases from J; bases unmatched to any gene: 13. Germline V gives CDR1 DFQATT, CDR2 SNEGSKA (reference sequence). As DNA, the CDR3 is TGCAGTGCTCCTCCCCTGTCCAGCGGGAGGGTCAATGAGCAGTTCTTC. It translates to CSAPPLSSGRVNEQFF.

This clonotype was detected ten times or more. The CDR3 reads CASSFIGSEDGYTF. The CDR3 DNA is TGTGCCAGCAGTTTCATTGGGTCGGAGGATGGCTACACCTTC. The chain joins TRBV28 to TRBJ1-2; D is unresolved. V was shortened by 3 bases and J by 6 bases, with 14 bases between the two germline ends. Germline CDR1 reads MDHEN; CDR2 reads SYDVKM. The CDR3 contains 14 residues.

The CDR3 loop is CASSPTYGSPYNEQFF. The CDR3 DNA follows: TGTGCCAGCAGCCCCACATACGGGAGCCCGTACAATGAGCAGTTCTTC. The chain employs TRBV7-9 and TRBJ2-1; weak D call: TRBD2 (6 bases). Germline V CDR1 and CDR2: SEHNR, FQNEAQ (reference sequence). The V end lost 5 bases, the J end lost 4 bases, and 18 bases lay between the germline ends. There are 16 residues in the CDR3.

This clonotype was observed a handful of times. V usage is TRBV19 and J usage is TRBJ1-5; D is uncertain. Per the germline V gene, CDR1 is LNHDA and CDR2 is SQIVND (reference sequence). The CDR3 sequence is 15 residues long. Between the trimmed V and J ends, which lost 7 bases and 1 base, there was a span of 14 bases. In DNA, the CDR3 is TGTGCCAGTAAAGTCGGAGCGGCGAGCAATCAGCCCCAGCATTTT. Translating it yields CASKVGAASNQPQHF.

Here the CDR3 reads CASSAHGNTEAFF. CDR3 coding DNA: TGTGCCAGCAGCGCTCACGGGAACACTGAAGCTTTCTTT. The V gene is TRBV7-3, the J gene TRBJ1-1; D unresolved. Germline values: CDR1 SGHTA, CDR2 FQGTGA. The V and J ends lost 5 bases and 1 base respectively, with 8 bases between them. CDR3 length equals 13 residues.

This clonotype was counted only a few times. The chain employs TRBV7-2 and TRBJ1-5, with D maybe TRBD1 (5 bases). The V end was cut by 3 bases, the J end by 5 bases, with 11 bases between. CDR1 and CDR2 (germline): SGHTA, FQGNSA. The CDR3 sequence is 14 residues long. CDR3: CASSLRGGDQPQHF. The CDR3 region has the DNA TGTGCCAGCAGCTTGAGGGGTGGGGATCAGCCCCAGCATTTT. The full variable domain, with the rest looked up from reference TRBV7-2 and TRBJ1-5, is GAGVSQSPSNKVTEKGKDVELRCDPISGHTALYWYRQSLGQGLEFLIYFQGNSAPDKSGLPSDRFSAERTGGSVSTLTIQRTQQEDSAVYLCASSLRGGDQPQHFGDGTRLSIL.

There are a few counts of this clonotype. The rearrangement joins TRBV7-9 to TRBJ2-1; D is undetermined. CDR1 and CDR2 (germline): SEHNR, FQNEAQ (reference sequence). V lost 5 bases and J lost 4, with 9 bases in between. The CDR3 consists of 13 residues. CDR3 loop: CASSTDWYNEQFF. CDR3 nucleotide sequence: TGTGCCAGCAGCACAGACTGGTACAATGAGCAGTTCTTC.

The V and J genes are TRBV7-2 and TRBJ1-6; 9 bases agree with TRBD1. J gave up 9 bases and V 3 bases, and 9 bases lay outside the gene matches. Germline V gene data show CDR1 as SGHTA and CDR2 as FQGNSA. The CDR3 extends over 16 amino acids. CDR3 nucleotide sequence: TGTGCCAGCAGCTTGCAAACCGGGACAGGGATTTCACCCCTCCACTTT. Residues: CASSLQTGTGISPLHF.

The chain carries TRBV11-2 and TRBJ1-2; D unresolved. From germline, CDR1 is SGHAT and CDR2 FQNNGV. This CDR3 comprises 17 residues. V was shortened by 3 bases and J by 8 bases, with 25 bases between the two germline ends. For the CDR3, the DNA is TGTGCCAGCAGCTTGAGAGCGGTTCGGGTAGGGTTGAAAGGCTACACCTTC. The encoded protein is CASSLRAVRVGLKGYTF.

Only a few counts were recorded for this clonotype. The V and J genes are TRBV29-1 and TRBJ1-2; weak D call: TRBD1 (6 bases). The V end lost 4 bases, the J end lost 1 base, and 22 bases lay between the germline ends. CDR3 length: 17 residues. Germline lookup yields CDR1 SQVTM and CDR2 ANQGSEA. CDR3 DNA sequence: TGCAGCGTTGCCCGGGGACAAACCTCAACCCATAACTATGGCTACACCTTC. Translated: CSVARGQTSTHNYGYTF.

The genes are TRBV7-2 and TRBJ2-5; 10 bases are shared with TRBD2. Trimming removed 5 bases from V and 2 bases from J; junction bases left unmatched: 5. The germline V gene encodes CDR1 SGHTA and CDR2 FQGNSA. The CDR3 length is 15 residues. The CDR3 here is CASSTSSGSQETQYF. CDR3 nucleotide sequence: TGTGCCAGCAGCACTTCTAGCGGGAGTCAAGAGACCCAGTACTTC.